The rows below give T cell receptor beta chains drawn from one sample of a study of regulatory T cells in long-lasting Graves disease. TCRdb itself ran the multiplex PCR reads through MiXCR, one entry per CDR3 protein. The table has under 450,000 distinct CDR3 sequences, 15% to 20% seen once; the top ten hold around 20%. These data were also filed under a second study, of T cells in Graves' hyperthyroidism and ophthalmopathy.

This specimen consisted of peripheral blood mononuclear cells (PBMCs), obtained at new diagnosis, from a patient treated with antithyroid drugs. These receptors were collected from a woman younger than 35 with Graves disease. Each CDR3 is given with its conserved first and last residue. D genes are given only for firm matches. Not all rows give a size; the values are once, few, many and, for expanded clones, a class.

CDR3 DNA: TGTGCCAGCTCATCAAGTTCCGGATTCGGCACCGGGGAGCTGTTTTTT
CDR3 protein: CASSSSSGFGTGELFF
J gene: TRBJ2-2
clone size: many
V gene: TRBV18
D gene: .
CDR3 length: 16

CDR3 DNA: TGTGCCAGCAGCCCCCCGGGACTAGAATGGCCCGGGGAGCTGTTTTTT
CDR3 protein: CASSPPGLEWPGELFF
J gene: TRBJ2-2
clone size: .
V gene: TRBV7-9
D gene: TRBD2
CDR3 length: 16

CDR3 DNA: TGTGCCACCAGTGATTTAAGATCGAGTCAAGAGACCCAGTACTTC
CDR3 protein: CATSDLRSSQETQYF
J gene: TRBJ2-5
clone size: many
V gene: TRBV24-1
D gene: .
CDR3 length: 15

CDR3 DNA: TGTGCCAGCAGTTTAGCAGTATACAATGAGCAGTTCTTC
CDR3 protein: CASSLAVYNEQFF
J gene: TRBJ2-1
clone size: many
V gene: TRBV2
D gene: .
CDR3 length: 13

CDR3 DNA: TGTGCCAGCAGCTCCCGGAGGAGCGGGGACGAGACCCAGTACTTC
CDR3 protein: CASSSRRSGDETQYF
J gene: TRBJ2-5
clone size: many
V gene: TRBV13
D gene: TRBD2
CDR3 length: 15

CDR3 DNA: TGTGCCAGCAGCTGGACCATCAACACCGGGGAGCTGTTTTTT
CDR3 protein: CASSWTINTGELFF
J gene: TRBJ2-2
clone size: .
V gene: TRBV5-4
D gene: .
CDR3 length: 14

CDR3 DNA: TGTGCCAGCTCACCCGCAGCCCAGCCTAACTATGGCTACACCTTC
CDR3 protein: CASSPAAQPNYGYTF
J gene: TRBJ1-2
clone size: many
V gene: TRBV18
D gene: .
CDR3 length: 15

CDR3 DNA: TGTGCCAGCTCACCGCGTCCAGGGGATGCCTACGAGCAGTACTTC
CDR3 protein: CASSPRPGDAYEQYF
J gene: TRBJ2-7
clone size: many
V gene: TRBV18
D gene: .
CDR3 length: 15

CDR3 DNA: TGCGCCAGCAGCTTGGGGGGTGGTTCCCGCTGGGCCTACGAGCAGTACTTC
CDR3 protein: CASSLGGGSRWAYEQYF
J gene: TRBJ2-7
clone size: .
V gene: TRBV5-1
D gene: .
CDR3 length: 17

CDR3 DNA: TGCAGTGCTAATTCGCGAAGGGGGTCAAGTTCACCCCTCCACTTT
CDR3 protein: CSANSRRGSSSPLHF
J gene: TRBJ1-6
clone size: .
V gene: TRBV20-1
D gene: .
CDR3 length: 15

CDR3 DNA: TGCGCCAGCAGCTTGGAGACAGCGCACCCTGAAGCTTTCTTT
CDR3 protein: CASSLETAHPEAFF
J gene: TRBJ1-1
clone size: many
V gene: TRBV5-1
D gene: .
CDR3 length: 14

CDR3 DNA: TGTGCCAGCAGCCAAGACGCTCTTCAATACAATGAGCAGTTCTTC
CDR3 protein: CASSQDALQYNEQFF
J gene: TRBJ2-1
clone size: .
V gene: TRBV3-1
D gene: .
CDR3 length: 15

CDR3 DNA: TGTGCCAGCAGCCAAGAGGTTGGGACAGGGGAAAAGACCCAGTACTTC
CDR3 protein: CASSQEVGTGEKTQYF
J gene: TRBJ2-5
clone size: few
V gene: TRBV4-2
D gene: TRBD1
CDR3 length: 16

CDR3 DNA: TGTGCCAGCAGTCGACAGGCGGGGAATTCACCCCTCCACTTT
CDR3 protein: CASSRQAGNSPLHF
J gene: TRBJ1-6
clone size: .
V gene: TRBV6-2/TRBV6-3
D gene: .
CDR3 length: 14